The sequence of this TCR beta chain was determined in a study of T-cell memory formation after mild COVID-19 (dated by TCRdb to the early 2020s). Regarding the complete study: Most TCR sequence clusters were specific to one of the two donors. In a couple of donors, T-cell clones that expanded and contracted after mild COVID-19 were tracked by sequencing TCRalpha and TCRbeta repertoires over time. The cohort was made up of two young adult volunteers, one female and one male, who were previously healthy. Paper-wide results and their limitations: The second-wave clones that peaked on day 37 were not confirmed to be SARS-CoV-2 specific. Some responding clones were detected in pre-infection memory, which suggested that pre-existing cross-reactive memory T cells had joined the SARS-CoV-2 response. Contracting CD4+ clones were found mainly in CM and EM memory subsets, while CD8+ clones were enriched in EMRA. Clones contracting from day 15 to 85 had balanced CD4/CD8 phenotypes, while a second wave expanding from day 15 to 37 was biased towards CD4+. The study covered only a couple of mild cases, and larger cohorts including severe cases with pre-infection samples were considered necessary.

Sequenced using an Illumina NovaSeq 6000. Using 5'RACE with constant-segment primers, TCRalpha and TCRbeta cDNA libraries were constructed, with sample barcodes and unique molecular identifiers added in the process. Trizol reagent was used to extract RNA from every sample. The libraries were amplified in two PCR steps, and the second step added a second sample barcode and Illumina TruSeq adapters. The libraries were sequenced on an Illumina NovaSeq using 2 x 150 bp paired-end reads. For the original study's pipeline: The reads were demultiplexed and collapsed into UMI-guided consensus sequences using migec v1.2.7. With mixcr v2.1.11, UMI consensuses were aligned to TRA and TRB V and J templates and assembled into clonotypes. Clonotypes were classified as expanded or contracted when called significant by both edgeR and NoisET, with noise models trained on biological replicates. edgeR calls used a false discovery rate-adjusted p below 0.01 and a log2 fold-change threshold of 1. As an exploratory analysis of dynamics, max-normalized trajectories of the 1000 most abundant clonotypes were examined by PCA with hierarchical clustering. Separately sequenced CD4+ and CD8+ repertoires were used to assign a CD4 or CD8 phenotype to each responding clone. In-frame beta chains were kept once TCRdb had trimmed the public reads at Q25 with fastp and called clones with MiXCR. Merged by CDR3 protein, the rows form single entries marked with the most common genes and DNA. TCRdb assigned the V and J calls; the authors' analysis was not used. The sample table shows a few hundred thousand distinct CDR3 sequences, and 15% to 20% are seen once. The biggest ten clones account for 22% of the sample.

This clonotype was seen a handful of times. Its antigen is still unknown. No base qualities exist here, and no much larger clone lies one base off it. PBMCs were isolated by Ficoll-Paque density gradient centrifugation. The CDR3 covers 17 residues, taking in both the cysteine and the phenylalanine. CDR3 DNA is the only sequence kept; it has 51 bases, read in frame from the first base. CDR1 and CDR2 (SGHRS, YFSETQ) derive from the germline V gene. Germline trimming amounts to 4 bases on V and 0 bases on J, with 9 as the count of junction bases outside the gene matches. The TCR originated in a young man who had mild COVID-19 (a few samples of this study predate the infection). The sample titles of this study are shuffled in the database, so cell type and time point are left out; the donor was told from shared clones. The specimen was PBMCs or a T cell subset sorted from them (not recorded which). The V and J genes are TRBV5-1 and TRBJ2-5, with 10 bases in between that match TRBD2. The DNA sequence is TGCGCCAGCAGCGGCTTCTCTAGCGGGGGATACCAAGAGACCCAGTACTTC. This encodes CASSGFSSGGYQETQYF.